This T cell receptor beta chain came from a study of early T cells in non-severe SARS-CoV-2 infection. About the study: Sequencing of unsorted whole blood was done on bulk RNA, leaving chains unpaired.

Unique molecular identifiers were attached to individual cDNA molecules. One entry per CDR3 protein results from TCRdb running MiXCR on the 5' RACE reads. Among roughly 80,000 distinct CDR3 sequences, about 11% were seen once, and the ten largest hold around 12%. On this clonotype itself: The antigen is unknown.

Study-level results: VDJdb matching skewed toward anti-spike CD8 responses, missing private and CD4 specificities.

Sequencing was performed on whole blood, taken at baseline. The TCR sequence derives from an adult who was a healthcare worker with PCR-confirmed SARS-CoV-2 infection or an uninfected control (not recorded which).

The CDR3 loop is CASSSYFYEQYF. In nucleotides, the CDR3 is TGTGCCAGCAGCTCCTATTTCTACGAGCAGTACTTC. The V call is TRBV5-5, the J call TRBJ2-7; D unclear. Per the germline V gene, CDR1 is SGHKS and CDR2 is YYEKEE (reference sequence). The CDR3 consists of 12 residues. With 3 bases removed from V and 3 bases from J, the gap between germline ends came to 7 bases.